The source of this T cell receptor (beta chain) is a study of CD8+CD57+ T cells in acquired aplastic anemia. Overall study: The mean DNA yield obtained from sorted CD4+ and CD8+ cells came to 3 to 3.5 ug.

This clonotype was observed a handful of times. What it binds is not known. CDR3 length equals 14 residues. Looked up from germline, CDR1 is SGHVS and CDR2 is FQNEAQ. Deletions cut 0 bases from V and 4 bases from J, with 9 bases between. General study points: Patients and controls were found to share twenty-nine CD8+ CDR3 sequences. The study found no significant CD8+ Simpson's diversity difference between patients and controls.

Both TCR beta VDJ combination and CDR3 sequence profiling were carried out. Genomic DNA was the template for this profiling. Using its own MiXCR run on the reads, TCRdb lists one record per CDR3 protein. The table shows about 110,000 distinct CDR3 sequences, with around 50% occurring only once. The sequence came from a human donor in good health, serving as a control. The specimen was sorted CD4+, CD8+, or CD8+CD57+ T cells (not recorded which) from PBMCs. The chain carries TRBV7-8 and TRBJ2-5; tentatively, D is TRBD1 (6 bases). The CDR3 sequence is CASSLAVGAETQYF. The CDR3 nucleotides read TGTGCCAGCAGCTTAGCGGTGGGGGCAGAGACCCAGTACTTC.